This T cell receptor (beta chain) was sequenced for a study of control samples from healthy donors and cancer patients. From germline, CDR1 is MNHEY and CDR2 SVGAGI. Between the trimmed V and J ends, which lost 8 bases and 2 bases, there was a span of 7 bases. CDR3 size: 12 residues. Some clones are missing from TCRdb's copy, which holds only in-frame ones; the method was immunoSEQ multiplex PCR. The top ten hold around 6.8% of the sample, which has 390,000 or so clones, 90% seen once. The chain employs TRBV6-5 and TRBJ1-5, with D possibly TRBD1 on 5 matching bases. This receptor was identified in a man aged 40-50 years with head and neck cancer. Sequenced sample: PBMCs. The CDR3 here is CASGGGNQPQHF. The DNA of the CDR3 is TGTGCCAGCGGGGGGGGCAATCAGCCCCAGCATTTT.